The 14 T cell receptor beta chains reported below all come from one sample, sequenced in a study of shared clonotypes between healthy human individuals. Method: immunoSEQ multiplex PCR; TCRdb's copy keeps in-frame clones and lacks some. The sample carries approximately 340,000 clones, less than 75% recorded once. The source material was memory CD4+ T cells sorted from blood. The subset here: CD45RA-negative fraction. These receptors were taken from a man aged 25-40 years in good health.

This chain connects TRBV6-6 to TRBJ1-5; D possibly corresponds to TRBD1 (6 bases). V was cut by 5 bases and J by 4 bases, with 15 bases left in between. This CDR3 spans 15 amino acids. The V gene's germline CDR1 is MNHNY and CDR2 SVGAGI (reference sequence). The CDR3 loop reads CASSTGSRGNQPQHF. CDR3 nucleotide sequence: TGTGCCAGCAGTACAGGGTCTAGAGGAAATCAGCCCCAGCATTTT.

This chain uses TRBV11-2 with TRBJ2-6; TRBD2 matches at 7 bases. Germline values: CDR1 SGHAT, CDR2 FQNNGV. The CDR3 is 16 residues long. The junction had 6 bases not matched to a gene; V was cut back by 7 bases and J by 0 bases. CDR3 DNA: TGTGCCAGCAACCAACGCGGGAGCTCTGGGGCCAACGTCCTGACTTTC. This sequence encodes CASNQRGSSGANVLTF.

The chain has TRBV7-2 and TRBJ1-5; the D is unclear. Germline V CDR1 and CDR2: SGHTA, FQGNSA. V lost 1 base, J lost 9 bases, and 13 bases lay in between. The CDR3 is 14 amino acids. The CDR3, as DNA: TGTGCCAGCAGCTTAGAGGACGGGGTGCGGCCCCAGCATTTT. It encodes CASSLEDGVRPQHF.

This chain links TRBV5-6 with TRBJ1-3; D unresolved. Germline-derived CDR1 and CDR2 are SGHDT and YYEEEE. The CDR3 length is 17 residues. The V end was cut by 4 bases, the J end by 0 bases, with 17 bases between. This chain's CDR3 is CASSLRPTQISGNTIYF. CDR3 nucleotides: TGTGCCAGCAGCCTCCGACCAACACAAATCTCTGGAAACACCATATATTTT.

This clone appeared a single time. The rearrangement joins TRBV14 to TRBJ2-1; 7 nucleotides line up with TRBD2. The CDR3 covers 16 residues. Germline V CDR1 and CDR2: SGHDN, FVKESK. V trimming: 0 bases; J trimming: 4 bases; junction bases outside the gene matches: 6. The CDR3 reads CASSQDWSGMYNEQFF. CDR3 bases: TGTGCCAGCAGCCAAGATTGGAGCGGGATGTACAATGAGCAGTTCTTC.

This sequence joins TRBV5-1 and TRBJ1-2, with D tentatively TRBD1 (5 bases). CDR3 length: 13 residues. V shed 2 bases and J shed 6 bases, with 11 bases lying between them. Germline loops: CDR1 SGHRS, CDR2 YFSETQ. The CDR3 loop is CASSLEGGDGYTF. Written as DNA, the CDR3 is TGCGCCAGCAGCTTAGAAGGAGGGGATGGCTACACCTTC.

The chain links TRBV5-1 to TRBJ1-3; a weak D match, TRBD1 (5 bases). The germline V and J ends were trimmed by 0 bases and 0 bases, with 7 bases remaining between them. CDR1 SGHRS and CDR2 YFSETQ come from the germline V gene. This CDR3 is 15 amino acids long. CDR3 amino acids: CASSLEDSSGNTIYF. The CDR3 DNA follows: TGCGCCAGCAGCTTGGAAGACAGCTCTGGAAACACCATATATTTT.

There are a few counts of this clone. The chain joins TRBV5-4 to TRBJ2-1, with D uncertain. The V end was cut by 4 bases, the J end by 8 bases, with 19 bases between. The CDR3 length is 15 residues. The germline V gene has CDR1 SGHNT and CDR2 YYREEE (reference sequence). The CDR3 nucleotides read TGTGCCAGCAGCCCTACCGGGTCCCGAGGCGATGAGCAGTTCTTC. Translated, it gives CASSPTGSRGDEQFF.

Comment on this clone: The germline gene is not matched at one end of the junction; a read error may be the cause. DNA of the CDR3: TGTGCTAGCAGCCCCCAGGCCTACAATGAGCAGTTCTTC. Its translation: CASSPQAYNEQFF. The V and J genes are TRBV7-7 and TRBJ2-1, with D unresolved. Looked up from germline, CDR1 is SSHAT and CDR2 is FNYEAQ (reference sequence). CDR3 length equals 13 residues.

The chain has TRBV10-3 and TRBJ2-7; D ambiguous. There are 14 residues in the CDR3. The germline V gene has CDR1 ENHRY and CDR2 SYGVKD. The V gene lost 10 bases and the J gene lost 7 bases, with 23 bases spanning the gap. CDR3 DNA sequence: TGTGCCAGCAAGAGAGGCAGAGAAGAACGGGAGCAGTACTTC. Its translation: CASKRGREEREQYF.

The sample holds a few counts of this clone. The chain combines TRBV5-4 with TRBJ2-3; either TRBD1 or TRBD2 may supply D (7 bases each). The CDR3 has 15 amino acids. Germline V gives CDR1 SGHNT, CDR2 YYREEE (reference sequence). The V gene lost 7 bases and the J gene lost 6 bases, with 21 bases spanning the gap. CDR3 amino acids: CASFPPGQGGDTQYF. For the CDR3, the DNA is TGTGCCAGCTTCCCCCCGGGCCAGGGGGGGGATACGCAGTATTTT.

CDR3: CASSRVGGETQYF. CDR3 in DNA: TGTGCCAGCAGCAGGGTTGGGGGGGAGACCCAGTACTTC. The rearrangement uses TRBV7-9 and TRBJ2-5; TRBD2 might be the D (6 bases). Germline lookup yields CDR1 SEHNR and CDR2 FQNEAQ (reference sequence). Trimming took off 5 bases at V and 5 bases at J, with 12 bases between the two ends. The CDR3 spans 13 residues.

The rearrangement joins TRBV5-6 to TRBJ2-2; 7 bases match TRBD1. Germline loops: CDR1 SGHDT, CDR2 YYEEEE. This CDR3 is 14 amino acids long. V shed 6 bases and J 11 bases; nucleotides not matched to a gene: 13. CDR3 loop: CASNPVARDSELFF. CDR3 bases: TGTGCCAGCAACCCGGTGGCCAGGGACAGCGAGCTGTTTTTT.

In its sample, this clone was seen once. V and J are TRBV9 and TRBJ2-7, with 16 bases fitting TRBD2. Germline V gene sequence: CDR1 SGDLS, CDR2 YYNGEE. The CDR3 loop spans 19 amino acids. With 1 base clipped from V and 3 bases from J, the junction kept 10 bases outside the gene matches. CDR3 loop: CASSVSPGGTSGRVYEQYF. DNA for the CDR3: TGTGCCAGCAGCGTATCCCCCGGGGGGACTAGCGGGAGGGTCTACGAGCAGTACTTC.